The text below deals with one T cell receptor beta chain. What it recognizes is unknown. One end of the junction does not line up with germline, which may come from a read error. This sample is drawn from a study of shared clonotypes between healthy human individuals. Assay execution took place at the deep level. Each subset's genomic DNA was shared equally among a number of immunoSEQ plates. Original processing methods: For the immunoSEQ data, sequences were junction-only without quality scores, so filtering differed. Only in-frame clones appear in the TCRdb table, and some are missing; sequencing was by immunoSEQ multiplex PCR. V and J calls plus clone size are reproduced from that table; the DNA served to infer D and trimming. The repertoire holds a few million clones, 90% to 97% seen once, with 0.13% in the top ten. CDR1 is SSHAT, CDR2 FNYEAQ, per germline (reference sequence). This CDR3 has 16 residues.

Findings and caveats of the study: What naive subsets generally showed was a larger estimated richness than memory subsets showed.

The sequence came from a man aged 18-30 years in good health. The sample consisted of naive CD4+ T cells sorted from blood. Sample subset: CD45RA+ positively selected. The chain employs TRBV7-7 and TRBJ2-2, with D hard to call. The CDR3: CASSLRWMADTGELFF. The CDR3 DNA follows: TGTGCTAGCAGCTTACGCTGGATGGCCGACACCGGGGAGCTGTTTTTT.